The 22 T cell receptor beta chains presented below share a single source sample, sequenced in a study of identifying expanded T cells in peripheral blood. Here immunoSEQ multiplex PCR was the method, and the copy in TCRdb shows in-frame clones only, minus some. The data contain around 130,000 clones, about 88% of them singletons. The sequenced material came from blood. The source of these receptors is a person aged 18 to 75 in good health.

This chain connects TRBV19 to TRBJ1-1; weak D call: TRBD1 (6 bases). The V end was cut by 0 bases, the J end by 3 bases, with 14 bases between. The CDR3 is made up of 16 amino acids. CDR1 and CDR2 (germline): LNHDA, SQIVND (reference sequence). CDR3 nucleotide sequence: TGTGCCAGTAGTATAGAGCTCGCCTACAGGGACACTGAAGCTTTCTTT. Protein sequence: CASSIELAYRDTEAFF.

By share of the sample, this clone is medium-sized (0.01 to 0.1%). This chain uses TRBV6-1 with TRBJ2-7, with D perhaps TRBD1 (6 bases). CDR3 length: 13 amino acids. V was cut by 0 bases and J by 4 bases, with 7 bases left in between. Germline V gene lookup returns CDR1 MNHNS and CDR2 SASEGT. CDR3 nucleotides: TGTGCCAGCAGTGAAGCTGGACAGTACGAGCAGTACTTC. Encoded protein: CASSEAGQYEQYF.

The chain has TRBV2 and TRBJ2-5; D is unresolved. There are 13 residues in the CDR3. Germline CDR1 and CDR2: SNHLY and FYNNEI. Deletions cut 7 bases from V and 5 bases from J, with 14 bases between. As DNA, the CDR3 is TGTGCCAGCAAAGGTTTACCTGGGGAGACCCAGTACTTC. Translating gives CASKGLPGETQYF.

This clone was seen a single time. The CDR3 DNA reads TGTGCCAGCAGGACGGACAGGGCTAACAATCAGCCCCAGCATTTT. It specifies CASRTDRANNQPQHF. This rearrangement joins TRBV2 to TRBJ1-5; TRBD1 matches at 8 bases. Trimming at V came to 6 bases and at J to 3 bases, leaving 7 bases not matched to a gene. Germline V gene data show CDR1 as SNHLY and CDR2 as FYNNEI. CDR3 length: 15 residues.

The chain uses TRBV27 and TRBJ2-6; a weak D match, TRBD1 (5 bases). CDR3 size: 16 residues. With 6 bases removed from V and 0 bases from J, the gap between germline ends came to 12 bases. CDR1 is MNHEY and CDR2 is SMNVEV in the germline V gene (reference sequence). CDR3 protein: CASSRRASSGANVLTF. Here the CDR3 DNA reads TGTGCCAGCAGCCGCAGGGCTAGCTCTGGGGCCAACGTCCTGACTTTC.

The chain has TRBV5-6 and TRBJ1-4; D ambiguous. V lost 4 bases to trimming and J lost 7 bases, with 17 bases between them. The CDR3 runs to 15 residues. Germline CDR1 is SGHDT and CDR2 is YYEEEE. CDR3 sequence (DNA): TGTGCCAGCAGCCAGGAGGGATTCGGGAGTGAAAAACTGTTTTTT. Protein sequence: CASSQEGFGSEKLFF.

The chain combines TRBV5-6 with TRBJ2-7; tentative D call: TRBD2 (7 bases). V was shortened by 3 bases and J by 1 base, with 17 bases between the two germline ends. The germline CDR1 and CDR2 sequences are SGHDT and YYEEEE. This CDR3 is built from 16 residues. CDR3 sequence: CASSYIGLGGSYEQYF. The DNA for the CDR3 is TGTGCCAGCAGCTACATAGGACTAGGGGGATCCTACGAGCAGTACTTC.

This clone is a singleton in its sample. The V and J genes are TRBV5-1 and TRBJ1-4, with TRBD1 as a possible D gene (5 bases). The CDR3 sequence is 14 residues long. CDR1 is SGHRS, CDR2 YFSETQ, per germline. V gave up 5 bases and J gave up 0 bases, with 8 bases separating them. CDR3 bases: TGCGCCAGCAGTGAGACAGCAACTAATGAAAAACTGTTTTTT. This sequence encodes CASSETATNEKLFF.

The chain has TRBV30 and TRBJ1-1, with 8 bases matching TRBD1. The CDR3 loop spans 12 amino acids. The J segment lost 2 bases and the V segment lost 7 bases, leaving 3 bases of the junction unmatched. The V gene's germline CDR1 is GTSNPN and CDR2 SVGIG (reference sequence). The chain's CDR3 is CASDRANTEAFF. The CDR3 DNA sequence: TGTGCCTCGGACAGGGCCAACACTGAAGCTTTCTTT.

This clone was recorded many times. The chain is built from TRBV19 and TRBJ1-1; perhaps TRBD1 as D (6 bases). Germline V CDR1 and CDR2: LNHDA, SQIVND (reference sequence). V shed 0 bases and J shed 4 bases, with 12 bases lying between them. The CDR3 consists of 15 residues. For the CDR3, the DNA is TGTGCCAGTAGTATAGATCGCCGACAGGTCACTGAAGCTTTCTTT. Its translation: CASSIDRRQVTEAFF.

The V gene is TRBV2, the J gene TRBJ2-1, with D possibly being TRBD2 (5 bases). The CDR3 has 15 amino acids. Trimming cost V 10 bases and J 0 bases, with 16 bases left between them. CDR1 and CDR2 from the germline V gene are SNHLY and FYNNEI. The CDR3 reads CAIVGGHSSYNEQFF. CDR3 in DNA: TGTGCCATTGTGGGCGGGCACAGCTCCTACAATGAGCAGTTCTTC.

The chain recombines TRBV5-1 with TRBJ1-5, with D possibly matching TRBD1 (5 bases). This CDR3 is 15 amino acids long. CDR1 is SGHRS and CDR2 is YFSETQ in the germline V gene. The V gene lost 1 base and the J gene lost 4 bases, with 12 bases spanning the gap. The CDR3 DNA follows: TGCGCCAGCAGCTTGCTTGGGGGGAGTAATCAGCCCCAGCATTTT. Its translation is CASSLLGGSNQPQHF.

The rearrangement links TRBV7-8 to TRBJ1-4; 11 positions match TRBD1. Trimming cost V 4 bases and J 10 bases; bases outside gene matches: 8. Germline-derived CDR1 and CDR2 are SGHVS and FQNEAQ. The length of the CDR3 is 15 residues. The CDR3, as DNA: TGTGCCAGCAGCTCGAGGGACAGGGGGGGAGGAAAACTGTTTTTT. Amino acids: CASSSRDRGGGKLFF.

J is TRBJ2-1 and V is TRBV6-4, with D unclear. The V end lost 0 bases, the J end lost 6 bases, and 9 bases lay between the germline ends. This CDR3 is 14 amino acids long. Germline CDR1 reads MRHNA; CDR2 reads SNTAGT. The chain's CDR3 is CASSDSAGSNEQFF. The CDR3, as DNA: TGTGCCAGCAGTGACTCGGCAGGCTCCAATGAGCAGTTCTTC.

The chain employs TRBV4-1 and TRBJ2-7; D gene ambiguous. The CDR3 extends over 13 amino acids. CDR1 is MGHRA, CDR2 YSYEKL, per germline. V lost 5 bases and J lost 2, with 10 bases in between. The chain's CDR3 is CASSESAAYEQYF. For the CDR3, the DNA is TGCGCCAGCAGCGAGTCGGCGGCCTACGAGCAGTACTTC.

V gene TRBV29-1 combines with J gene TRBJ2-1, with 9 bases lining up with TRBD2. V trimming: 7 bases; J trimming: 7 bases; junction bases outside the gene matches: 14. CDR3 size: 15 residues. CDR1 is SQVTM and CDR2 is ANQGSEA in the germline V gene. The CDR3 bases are TGCAGCGCTGGACCCGGGGGCGGGAGGGTTAATGAGCAGTTCTTC. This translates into CSAGPGGGRVNEQFF.

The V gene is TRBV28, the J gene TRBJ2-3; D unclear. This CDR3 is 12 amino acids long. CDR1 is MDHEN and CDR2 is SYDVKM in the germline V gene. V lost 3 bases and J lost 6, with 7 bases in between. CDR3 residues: CASSLSRDTQYF. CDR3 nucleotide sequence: TGTGCCAGCAGTTTGTCGAGGGATACGCAGTATTTT.

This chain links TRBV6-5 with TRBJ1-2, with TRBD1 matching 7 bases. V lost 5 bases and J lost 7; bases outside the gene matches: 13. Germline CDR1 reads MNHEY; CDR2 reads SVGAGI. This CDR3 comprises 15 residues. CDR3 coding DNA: TGTGCCAGCAGTGCCTGGGACAGAGAAAGGGGTGGCTACACCTTC. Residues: CASSAWDRERGGYTF.

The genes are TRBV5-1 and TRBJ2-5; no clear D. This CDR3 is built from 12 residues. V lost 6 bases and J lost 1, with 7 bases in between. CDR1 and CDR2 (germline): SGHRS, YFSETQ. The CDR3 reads CASTTGQETQYF. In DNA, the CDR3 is TGCGCCAGCACCACGGGCCAAGAGACCCAGTACTTC.

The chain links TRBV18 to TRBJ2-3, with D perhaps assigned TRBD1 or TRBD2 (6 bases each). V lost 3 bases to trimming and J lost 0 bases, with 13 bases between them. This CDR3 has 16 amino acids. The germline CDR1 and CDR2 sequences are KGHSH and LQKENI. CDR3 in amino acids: CASSPPQGLSTDTQYF. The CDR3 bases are TGTGCCAGCTCACCCCCACAGGGACTTAGCACAGATACGCAGTATTTT. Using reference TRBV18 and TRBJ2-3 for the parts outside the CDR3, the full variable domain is NAGVMQNPRHLVRRRGQEARLRCSPMKGHSHVYWYRQLPEEGLKFMVYLQKENIIDESGMPKERFSAEFPKEGPSILRIQQVVRGDSAAYFCASSPPQGLSTDTQYFGPGTRLTVL.

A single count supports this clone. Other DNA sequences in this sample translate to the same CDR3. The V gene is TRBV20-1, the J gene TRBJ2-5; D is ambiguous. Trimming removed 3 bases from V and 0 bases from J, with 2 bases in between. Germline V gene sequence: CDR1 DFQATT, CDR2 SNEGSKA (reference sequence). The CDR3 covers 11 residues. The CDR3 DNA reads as TGCAGTGCTAGGGACCAAGAGACCCAGTACTTC. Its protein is CSARDQETQYF.

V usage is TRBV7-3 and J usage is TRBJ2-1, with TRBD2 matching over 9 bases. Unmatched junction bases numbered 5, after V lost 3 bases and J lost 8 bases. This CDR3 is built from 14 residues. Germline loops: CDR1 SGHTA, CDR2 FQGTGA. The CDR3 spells CASSFSSGTHEQFF. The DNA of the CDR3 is TGTGCCAGCAGCTTTTCTAGCGGGACCCATGAGCAGTTCTTC.